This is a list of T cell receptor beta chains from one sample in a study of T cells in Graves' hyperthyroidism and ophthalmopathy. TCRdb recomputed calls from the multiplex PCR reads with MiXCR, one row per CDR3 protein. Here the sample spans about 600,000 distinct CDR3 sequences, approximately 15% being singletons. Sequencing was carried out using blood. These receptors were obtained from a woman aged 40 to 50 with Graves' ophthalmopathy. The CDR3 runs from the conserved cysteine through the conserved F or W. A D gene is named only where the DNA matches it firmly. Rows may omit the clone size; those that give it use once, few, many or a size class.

CASSRDPTGIAGAFF,TGTGCCAGCAGTCGGGACCCCACAGGAATCGCGGGAGCTTTCTTT,NA,many,TRBJ1-1,TRBV3-1
CASSLRPHGSYEQYF,TGTGCCAGCAGTTTGCGACCCCATGGCTCCTACGAGCAGTACTTC,NA,many,TRBJ2-7,TRBV27
CASSPDVRPYEQYF,TGTGCCAGCTCACCGGACGTACGCCCCTACGAGCAGTACTTC,NA,NA,TRBJ2-7,TRBV18
CASSVATLSTDTQYF,TGTGCCAGCAGCGTAGCTACCCTGTCGACAGATACGCAGTATTTT,NA,few,TRBJ2-3,TRBV9
CATSPWGGGNTEAFF,TGTGCCACCAGCCCTTGGGGTGGGGGGAACACTGAAGCTTTCTTT,NA,many,TRBJ1-1,TRBV15
CASSLWGAASGGTYEQYF,TGTGCCAGCAGCTTATGGGGCGCCGCCTCTGGCGGGACTTACGAGCAGTACTTC,NA,many,TRBJ2-7,TRBV7-9
CASKRGLTEAFF,TGTGCCAGCAAACGGGGACTCACTGAAGCTTTCTTT,NA,few,TRBJ1-1,TRBV5-5
CASRDTGIQETQYF,TGTGCCAGCAGGGATACAGGGATTCAAGAGACCCAGTACTTC,NA,NA,TRBJ2-5,TRBV12-3/TRBV12-4
CASSQGSSLGNTQYF,TGTGCCAGCAGCCAAGGGTCCTCCCTGGGGAATACGCAGTATTTT,NA,NA,TRBJ2-3,TRBV7-9
CSASATGTNSPLHF,TGCAGTGCTAGTGCCACAGGGACCAATTCACCCCTCCACTTT,NA,many,TRBJ1-6,TRBV20-1
CASSPGLAGGVYNEQFF,TGTGCCAGCAGTCCCGGACTAGCGGGAGGCGTCTACAATGAGCAGTTCTTC,TRBD2,many,TRBJ2-1,TRBV2
CASRTSGSGSDTQYF,TGTGCCAGTCGAACTAGCGGGAGTGGTTCAGATACGCAGTATTTT,TRBD2,NA,TRBJ2-3,TRBV19
CASSPRPGTYGNEQFF,TGTGCCAGCTCACCCAGACCCGGGACTTATGGCAATGAGCAGTTCTTC,NA,few,TRBJ2-1,TRBV18
CASSTRDGGKYEQYF,TGTGCCAGCAGTACCCGGGACGGCGGAAAATACGAGCAGTACTTC,NA,many,TRBJ2-7,TRBV28
CASSLTGTENNEQFF,TGCGCCAGCAGCTTGACCGGGACAGAAAACAATGAGCAGTTCTTC,TRBD1,few,TRBJ2-1,TRBV5-1
CASSPRGRAGELFF,TGTGCCAGCAGTCCTAGGGGGCGCGCCGGGGAGCTGTTTTTT,TRBD1,NA,TRBJ2-2,TRBV12-3/TRBV12-4
CASSPGQWGDEQYF,TGCGCCAGCAGCCCCGGACAGTGGGGTGACGAGCAGTACTTC,NA,many,TRBJ2-7,TRBV5-1
CASSAGSQETQYF,TGTGCCAGCAGCGCAGGGAGCCAAGAGACCCAGTACTTC,NA,few,TRBJ2-5,TRBV27
CSVGIGSSNTEAFF,TGCAGCGTTGGAATTGGTAGTAGTAACACTGAAGCTTTCTTT,NA,NA,TRBJ1-1,TRBV29-1
CASSITGGYTGELFF,TGTGCCAGTAGTATCACAGGGGGGTACACCGGGGAGCTGTTTTTT,TRBD1,NA,TRBJ2-2,TRBV19
CASSYGGLGSGANVLTF,TGTGCCAGCAGTTACGGGGGGTTGGGCTCTGGGGCCAACGTCCTGACTTTC,NA,few,TRBJ2-6,TRBV6-5
CASSFKRASGIAYEQYF,TGTGCCAGCAGTTTCAAACGGGCTAGCGGTATCGCCTACGAGCAGTACTTC,TRBD2,many,TRBJ2-7,TRBV28
CASSLVGGTVSDNEQFF,TGCGCCAGCAGCTTGGTGGGGGGGACTGTATCAGACAATGAGCAGTTCTTC,TRBD2,many,TRBJ2-1,TRBV5-1
CASSFGERSYEQYF,TGCGCCAGCAGCTTCGGGGAGCGGTCCTACGAGCAGTACTTC,NA,few,TRBJ2-7,TRBV5-1
CSARELARSYNEQFF,TGCAGTGCTAGAGAATTGGCCAGATCCTACAATGAGCAGTTCTTC,NA,many,TRBJ2-1,TRBV20-1
CASSADREVNEQFF,TGTGCCAGCAGTGCTGACAGGGAGGTCAATGAGCAGTTCTTC,NA,NA,TRBJ2-1,TRBV2
CASGLAGPTGELFF,TGTGCCAGCGGTCTAGCGGGGCCCACCGGGGAGCTGTTTTTT,TRBD2,many,TRBJ2-2,TRBV3-1
CASSTVGLDYEQYF,TGTGCCAGCAGCACCGTGGGACTAGACTACGAGCAGTACTTC,TRBD2,many,TRBJ2-7,TRBV28
CSARDAGDHEQYF,TGCAGTGCTAGAGATGCAGGGGACCACGAGCAGTACTTC,NA,many,TRBJ2-7,TRBV20-1
CASSHRLARGEETQYF,TGTGCCAGCAGCCATCGACTAGCCCGAGGGGAAGAGACCCAGTACTTC,TRBD2,many,TRBJ2-5,TRBV3-1
CASSPGTQNTGELFF,TGTGCCAGCAGCCCCGGGACTCAGAACACCGGGGAGCTGTTTTTT,NA,NA,TRBJ2-2,TRBV11-2
CASSSLTRTSYNEQFF,TGTGCCAGCAGCTCACTAACTAGGACCTCCTACAATGAGCAGTTCTTC,NA,many,TRBJ2-1,TRBV12-3/TRBV12-4
CASRRGLAGTKGGETQYF,TGTGCCAGCAGGAGGGGACTAGCGGGAACCAAGGGTGGGGAGACCCAGTACTTC,TRBD2,NA,TRBJ2-5,TRBV2
CASSLGRDLNQPQHF,TGTGCCAGCAGTTTGGGCCGGGACCTCAATCAGCCCCAGCATTTT,NA,many,TRBJ1-5,TRBV12-3/TRBV12-4
CASGLVGPTGQGICTEAFF,TGTGCTAGTGGTTTGGTTGGCCCAACGGGACAGGGAATTTGCACTGAAGCTTTCTTT,TRBD1,many,TRBJ1-1,TRBV12-5
CASSEYSGTDYEQYF,TGTGCCAGCAGTGAATATTCCGGGACAGACTACGAGCAGTACTTC,TRBD1,NA,TRBJ2-7,TRBV6-1
CASSLRISGALTDTQYF,TGTGCCAGCAGCTTGAGAATTAGCGGAGCCCTCACAGATACGCAGTATTTT,NA,few,TRBJ2-3,TRBV5-8
CASSDDEPNNSPLHF,TGTGCCAGCAGTGACGATGAACCTAATAATTCACCCCTCCACTTT,NA,NA,TRBJ1-6,TRBV2
CASSWIARETQYF,TGTGCCAGCAGCTGGATAGCTCGAGAGACCCAGTACTTC,NA,many,TRBJ2-5,TRBV11-2
CASIDPGQSSYEQYF,TGTGCCAGCATCGACCCGGGACAGTCCTCCTACGAGCAGTACTTC,TRBD1,many,TRBJ2-7,TRBV7-6
CAWSAQGKGYEQYF,TGTGCCTGGAGCGCACAGGGAAAGGGCTACGAGCAGTACTTC,NA,many,TRBJ2-7,TRBV30
CASSLGRTYSSYGYTF,TGTGCCAGCAGCTTAGGACGGACCTATTCAAGCTATGGCTACACCTTC,NA,many,TRBJ1-2,TRBV7-8
CASSLDGVPPQHF,TGCGCCAGCAGCTTGGATGGGGTTCCGCCCCAGCATTTT,NA,few,TRBJ1-5,TRBV5-1
CASSVTGTGAYEQYF,TGTGCCAGCAGCGTCACCGGGACAGGGGCCTACGAGCAGTACTTC,TRBD1,many,TRBJ2-7,TRBV6-1
CASSLRSLTLNTEAFF,TGCGCCAGCAGCTTGAGGTCCCTAACTTTGAACACTGAAGCTTTCTTT,NA,NA,TRBJ1-1,TRBV5-1